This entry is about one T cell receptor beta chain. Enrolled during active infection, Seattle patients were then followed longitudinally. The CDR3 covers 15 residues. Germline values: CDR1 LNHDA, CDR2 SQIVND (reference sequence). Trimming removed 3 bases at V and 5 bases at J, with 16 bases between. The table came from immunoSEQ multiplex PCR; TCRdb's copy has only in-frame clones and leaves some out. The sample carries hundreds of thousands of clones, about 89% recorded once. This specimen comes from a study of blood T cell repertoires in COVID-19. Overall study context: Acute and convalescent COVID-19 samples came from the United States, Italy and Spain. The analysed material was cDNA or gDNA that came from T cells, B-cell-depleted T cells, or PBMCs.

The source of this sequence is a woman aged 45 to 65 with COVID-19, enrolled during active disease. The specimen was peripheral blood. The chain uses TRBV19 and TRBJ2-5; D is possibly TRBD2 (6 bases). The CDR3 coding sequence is TGTGCCAGTAGTATCGGGGGTAGTCGTAGCGAGACCCAGTACTTC. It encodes CASSIGGSRSETQYF.